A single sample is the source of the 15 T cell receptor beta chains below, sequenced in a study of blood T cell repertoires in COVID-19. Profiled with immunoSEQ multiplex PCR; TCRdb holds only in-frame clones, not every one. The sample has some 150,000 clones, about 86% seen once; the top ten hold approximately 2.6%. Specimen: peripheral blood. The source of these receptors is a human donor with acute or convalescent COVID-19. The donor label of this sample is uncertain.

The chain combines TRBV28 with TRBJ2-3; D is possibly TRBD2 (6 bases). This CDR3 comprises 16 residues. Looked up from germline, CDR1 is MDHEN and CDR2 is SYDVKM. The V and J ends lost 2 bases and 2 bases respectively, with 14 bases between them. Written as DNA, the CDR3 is TGTGCCAGCAGTTTAGGGAGCGGAGGGTTCACAGATACGCAGTATTTT. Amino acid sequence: CASSLGSGGFTDTQYF.

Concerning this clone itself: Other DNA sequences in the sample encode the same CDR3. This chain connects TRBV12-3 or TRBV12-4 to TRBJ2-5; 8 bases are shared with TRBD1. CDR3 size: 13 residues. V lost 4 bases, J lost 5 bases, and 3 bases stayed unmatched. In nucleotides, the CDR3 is TGTGCCAGCAGTTCAGGGGGCCCGGAGACCCAGTACTTC. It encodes CASSSGGPETQYF.

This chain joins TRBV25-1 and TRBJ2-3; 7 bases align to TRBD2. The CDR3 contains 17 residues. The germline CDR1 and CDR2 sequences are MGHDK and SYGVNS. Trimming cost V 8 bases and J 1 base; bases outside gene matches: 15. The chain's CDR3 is CASAVHQMAGGTDTQYF. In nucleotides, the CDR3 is TGTGCCAGCGCAGTGCACCAGATGGCGGGAGGCACAGATACGCAGTATTTT.

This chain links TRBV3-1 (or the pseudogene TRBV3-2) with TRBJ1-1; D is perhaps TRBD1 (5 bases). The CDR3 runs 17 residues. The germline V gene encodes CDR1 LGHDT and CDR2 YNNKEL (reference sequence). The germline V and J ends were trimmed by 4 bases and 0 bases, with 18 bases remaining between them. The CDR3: CASSRRGGEVMNTEAFF. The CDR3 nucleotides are TGTGCCAGCAGCCGCCGGGGAGGGGAAGTCATGAACACTGAAGCTTTCTTT.

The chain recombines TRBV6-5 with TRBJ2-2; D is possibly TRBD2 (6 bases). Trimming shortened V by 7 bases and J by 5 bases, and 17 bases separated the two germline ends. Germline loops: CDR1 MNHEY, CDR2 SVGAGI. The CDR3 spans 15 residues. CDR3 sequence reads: CASKTPGELTGELFF. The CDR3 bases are TGTGCCAGCAAGACCCCGGGGGAGTTAACCGGGGAGCTGTTTTTT.

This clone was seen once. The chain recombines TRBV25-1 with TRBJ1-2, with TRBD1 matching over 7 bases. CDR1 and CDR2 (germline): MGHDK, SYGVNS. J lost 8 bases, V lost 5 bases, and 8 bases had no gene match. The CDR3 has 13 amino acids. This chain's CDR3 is CASSPTGMEGYTF. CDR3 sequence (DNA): TGTGCCAGCAGTCCGACAGGGATGGAGGGCTACACCTTC.

In nucleotides, the CDR3 is TGTGCCAGCACCCAGGTGAAGCGGGGGAGGTTTGAGCAGTTCTTC. It specifies CASTQVKRGRFEQFF. The genes are TRBV6-5 and TRBJ2-1, with 8 bases fitting TRBD2. CDR1 is MNHEY and CDR2 is SVGAGI in the germline V gene. V gave up 7 bases and J gave up 9 bases; unmatched junction bases: 14. The CDR3 loop spans 15 amino acids.

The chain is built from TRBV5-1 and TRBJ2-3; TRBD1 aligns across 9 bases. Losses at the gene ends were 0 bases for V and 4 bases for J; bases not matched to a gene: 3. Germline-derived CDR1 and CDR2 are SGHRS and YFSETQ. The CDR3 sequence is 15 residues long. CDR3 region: CASSLAGQGADTQYF. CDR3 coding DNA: TGCGCCAGCAGCTTGGCGGGACAGGGAGCAGATACGCAGTATTTT.

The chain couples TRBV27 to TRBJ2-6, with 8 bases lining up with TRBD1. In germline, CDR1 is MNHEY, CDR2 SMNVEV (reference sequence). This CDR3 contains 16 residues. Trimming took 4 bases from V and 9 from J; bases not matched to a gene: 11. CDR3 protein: CASSSHWDRSGNVLTF. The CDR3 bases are TGTGCCAGCAGTTCACACTGGGACAGGTCGGGCAACGTCCTGACTTTC.

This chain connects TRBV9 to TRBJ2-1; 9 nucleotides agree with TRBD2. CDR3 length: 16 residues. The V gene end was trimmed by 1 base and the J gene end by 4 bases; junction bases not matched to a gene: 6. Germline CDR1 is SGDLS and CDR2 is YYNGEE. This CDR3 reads CASSVMTSGGYNEQFF. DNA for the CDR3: TGTGCCAGCAGCGTAATGACTAGCGGAGGTTACAATGAGCAGTTCTTC.

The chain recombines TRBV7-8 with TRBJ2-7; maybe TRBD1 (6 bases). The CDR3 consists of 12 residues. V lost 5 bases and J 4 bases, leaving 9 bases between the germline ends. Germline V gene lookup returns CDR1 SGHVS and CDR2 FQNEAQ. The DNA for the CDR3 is TGTGCCAGCAGCGAACAGGGTTACGAGCAGTACTTC. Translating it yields CASSEQGYEQYF. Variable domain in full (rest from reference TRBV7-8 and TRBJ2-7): GAGVSQSPRYKVAKRGQDVALRCDPISGHVSLFWYQQALGQGPEFLTYFQNEAQLDKSGLPSDRFFAERPEGSVSTLKIQRTQQEDSAVYLCASSEQGYEQYFGPGTRLTVT.

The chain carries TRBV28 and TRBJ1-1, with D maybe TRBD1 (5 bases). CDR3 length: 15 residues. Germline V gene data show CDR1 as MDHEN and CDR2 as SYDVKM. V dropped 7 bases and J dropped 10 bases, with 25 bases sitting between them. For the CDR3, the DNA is TGTGCCAGCACCCCGTTAGGGCGGGGCACTGTTACAGCTTTCTTT. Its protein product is CASTPLGRGTVTAFF. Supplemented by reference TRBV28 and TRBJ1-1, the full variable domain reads DVKVTQSSRYLVKRTGEKVFLECVQDMDHENMFWYRQDPGLGLRLIYFSYDVKMKEKGDIPEGYSVSREKKERFSLILESASTNQTSMYLCASTPLGRGTVTAFFGQGTRLTVV.

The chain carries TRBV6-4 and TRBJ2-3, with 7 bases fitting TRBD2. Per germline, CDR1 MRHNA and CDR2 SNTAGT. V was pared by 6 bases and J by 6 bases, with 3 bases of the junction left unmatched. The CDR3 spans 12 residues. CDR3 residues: CASSLSGDTQYF. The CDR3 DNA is TGTGCCAGCAGCCTTAGCGGGGATACGCAGTATTTT.

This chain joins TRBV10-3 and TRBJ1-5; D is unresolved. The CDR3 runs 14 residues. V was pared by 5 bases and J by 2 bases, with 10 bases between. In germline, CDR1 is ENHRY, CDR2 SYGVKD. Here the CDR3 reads CAISQKGGNQPQHF. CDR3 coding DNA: TGTGCCATCAGTCAGAAGGGAGGCAATCAGCCCCAGCATTTT.

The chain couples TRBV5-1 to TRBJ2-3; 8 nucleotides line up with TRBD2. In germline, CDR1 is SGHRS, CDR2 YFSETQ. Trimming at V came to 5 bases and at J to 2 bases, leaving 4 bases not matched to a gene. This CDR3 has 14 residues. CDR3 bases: TGCGCCAGCAGGGTAGCGGGATTCACAGATACGCAGTATTTT. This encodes CASRVAGFTDTQYF.